Following are 27 T cell receptor beta chains from one sample sequenced in a study of beta chain features in type 1 diabetes. Expressed TCRB transcripts were sequenced after all isolated RNA was converted to cDNA. Method: immunoSEQ multiplex PCR; TCRdb's copy keeps in-frame clones and lacks some. This table holds 200,000 to 250,000 clones, 12% to 15% found once. Sequenced material: naive CD4+ T cells from blood. These receptors originate from a woman in her thirties or forties in good health.

This clone appeared a few times. J is TRBJ2-5 and V is TRBV19; 7 nucleotides agree with TRBD1. The J segment lost 1 base and the V segment lost 6 bases, leaving 8 bases of the junction unmatched. CDR3 size: 15 residues. The germline V gene has CDR1 LNHDA and CDR2 SQIVND (reference sequence). The CDR3 region is CASRRGRGLQETQYF. The CDR3 DNA is TGTGCCAGTAGGCGAGGAAGGGGGCTCCAAGAGACCCAGTACTTC. Combining the CDR3 with reference TRBV19 and TRBJ2-5 gives the whole variable domain DGGITQSPKYLFRKEGQNVTLSCEQNLNHDAMYWYRQDPGQGLRLIYYSQIVNDFQKGDIAEGYSVSREKKESFPLTVTSAQKNPTAFYLCASRRGRGLQETQYFGPGTRLLVL.

This clone has more than one count but fewer than ten. The chain joins TRBV7-9 to TRBJ2-7, with D perhaps matching TRBD1 (5 bases). This CDR3 region has 16 residues. V lost 6 bases, J lost 5 bases, and 23 bases lay in between. Germline CDR1 and CDR2: SEHNR and FQNEAQ (reference sequence). CDR3 sequence reads: CASSHSTGQGGDEQYF. For the CDR3, the DNA is TGTGCCAGCAGTCACTCCACCGGGCAGGGTGGCGACGAGCAGTACTTC.

The rearrangement uses TRBV7-2 and TRBJ2-7; D perhaps matches TRBD1 (6 bases). The CDR3 loop spans 13 amino acids. Deletions cut 5 bases from V and 4 bases from J, with 12 bases between. Germline V CDR1 and CDR2: SGHTA, FQGNSA. DNA of the CDR3: TGTGCCAGCAGCCAGGACAGCGTTTACGAGCAGTACTTC. Translating it yields CASSQDSVYEQYF.

This clone has only one observation. V is TRBV19 and J is TRBJ1-1; TRBD1 matches at 8 bases. This CDR3 contains 13 residues. V trimming: 5 bases; J trimming: 5 bases; junction bases outside the gene matches: 4. CDR1 and CDR2 (germline): LNHDA, SQIVND (reference sequence). CDR3: CASSRRQGTEAFF. The CDR3 DNA follows: TGTGCCAGTAGTCGTCGACAGGGGACTGAAGCTTTCTTT.

This chain connects TRBV6-1 to TRBJ1-1, with a possible D match to TRBD1 (5 bases). Trimming stripped 3 bases from V and 1 base from J, with 9 bases between. Germline-derived CDR1 and CDR2 are MNHNS and SASEGT. The CDR3 has 14 amino acids. The CDR3 is CASSDLGANTEAFF. CDR3 nucleotides: TGTGCCAGCAGTGACCTAGGGGCGAACACTGAAGCTTTCTTT.

The chain uses TRBV27 and TRBJ2-5; D ambiguous. Germline-derived CDR1 and CDR2 are MNHEY and SMNVEV (reference sequence). V lost 5 bases and J lost 0, with 7 bases in between. The CDR3 length is 13 residues. CDR3 loop: CASSQQYQETQYF. The CDR3 nucleotides are TGTGCCAGCAGTCAACAGTACCAAGAGACCCAGTACTTC.

This clone showed up just a few times. This chain links TRBV7-6 with TRBJ2-7, with 12 bases identical to TRBD1. Germline lookup yields CDR1 SGHVS and CDR2 FNYEAQ. Trimming at V came to 5 bases and at J to 4 bases, leaving 12 bases not matched to a gene. This CDR3 region has 17 residues. CDR3 DNA: TGTGCCAGCAGCCCCCAGATTCGGGACAGGGGGCTTTACGAGCAGTACTTC. Its protein is CASSPQIRDRGLYEQYF.

The chain recombines TRBV18 with TRBJ1-2; 7 bases are shared with TRBD1. Germline CDR1 KGHSH, CDR2 LQKENI. The CDR3 is 19 amino acids. After removal of 3 bases from V and 1 base from J, the junction contained 17 bases not matched to a gene. In nucleotides, the CDR3 is TGTGCCAGCTCACCGTTTGGGACAGAAATCTCCGGTAGTAACTATGGCTACACCTTC. Amino acid sequence: CASSPFGTEISGSNYGYTF.

This clone appeared a few times. J is TRBJ1-4 and V is TRBV7-9, with a tentative D call TRBD1 (6 bases). V was trimmed by 2 bases and J by 12 bases, leaving 19 bases between them. Per the germline V gene, CDR1 is SEHNR and CDR2 is FQNEAQ (reference sequence). The CDR3 length is 15 residues. The chain's CDR3 is CASSLTTGSGAELFF. The CDR3 coding sequence is TGTGCCAGCAGCTTAACTACAGGGTCCGGGGCGGAACTGTTTTTT. The full variable domain, rest sourced from reference TRBV7-9 and TRBJ1-4, is DTGVSQNPRHKITKRGQNVTFRCDPISEHNRLYWYRQTLGQGPEFLTYFQNEAQLEKSRLLSDRFSAERPKGSFSTLEIQRTEQGDSAMYLCASSLTTGSGAELFFGSGTQLSVL.

This sequence joins TRBV6-5 and TRBJ1-6; weak D call: TRBD1 (6 bases). Germline loops: CDR1 MNHEY, CDR2 SVGAGI. The CDR3 sequence is 14 residues long. V was trimmed by 7 bases and J by 6 bases, leaving 13 bases between them. CDR3 DNA sequence: TGTGCCAGCAACTACCGGACAGCTAATTCACCCCTCCACTTT. It is translated as CASNYRTANSPLHF.

The V and J genes are TRBV6-5 and TRBJ1-2; D is possibly TRBD1 (6 bases). Trimming removed 0 bases from V and 4 bases from J, with 12 bases in between. This CDR3 is built from 15 residues. Per germline, CDR1 MNHEY and CDR2 SVGAGI. CDR3 coding DNA: TGTGCCAGCAGTTACTCGAGGACAGCCTTCTATGGCTACACCTTC. This codes for CASSYSRTAFYGYTF.

This rearrangement joins TRBV5-1 to TRBJ1-1; TRBD1 is a possible D gene (5 bases). V lost 3 bases, J lost 0 bases, and 15 bases lay in between. The CDR3 is made up of 16 amino acids. CDR1 SGHRS and CDR2 YFSETQ come from the germline V gene. The CDR3 DNA reads as TGCGCCAGCAGCTGGACCGGGGGAACCATGAACACTGAAGCTTTCTTT. Its translation: CASSWTGGTMNTEAFF.

This clone was seen a few times. This chain uses TRBV7-6 with TRBJ2-3, with 7 bases fitting TRBD1. V was clipped by 5 bases and J by 4 bases; unmatched bases: 12. Germline-derived CDR1 and CDR2 are SGHVS and FNYEAQ. This CDR3 has 16 residues. CDR3 sequence (DNA): TGTGCCAGCAGCGCCGACAGGGCTAAGAACGCAGATACGCAGTATTTT. Translated, it gives CASSADRAKNADTQYF.

The chain has TRBV11-2 and TRBJ1-1, with 7 bases matching TRBD1. Germline values: CDR1 SGHAT, CDR2 FQNNGV. The CDR3 is 13 amino acids. The V gene end was trimmed by 0 bases and the J gene end by 8 bases; junction bases not matched to a gene: 3. CDR3 coding DNA: TGTGCCAGCAGCTTAGAGGGCAGGGGGGAAGCTTTCTTT. It codes for CASSLEGRGEAFF.

The CDR3 here is CASSQPAGGHQASSYEQYF. The CDR3 DNA is TGCGCCAGCAGCCAACCAGCGGGGGGCCACCAAGCTTCCTCCTACGAGCAGTACTTC. V usage is TRBV4-1 and J usage is TRBJ2-7; 9 nucleotides agree with TRBD2. The germline CDR1 and CDR2 sequences are MGHRA and YSYEKL. Germline trimming cut 2 bases from V and 0 bases from J; bases unmatched to any gene: 14. CDR3 length: 19 residues.

This clone has at least ten counts. The chain links TRBV5-4 to TRBJ2-2; D remains unclear. V gave up 6 bases and J gave up 2 bases, with 11 bases separating them. Germline values: CDR1 SGHNT, CDR2 YYREEE (reference sequence). This CDR3 has 14 residues. CDR3 sequence reads: CASTGSYNTGELFF. CDR3 in DNA: TGTGCCAGCACCGGGTCCTACAACACCGGGGAGCTGTTTTTT.

The chain combines TRBV6-5 with TRBJ2-1; 8 bases map to TRBD1. Per germline, CDR1 MNHEY and CDR2 SVGAGI. This CDR3 spans 14 amino acids. Trimming cost V 6 bases and J 2 bases; bases outside gene matches: 3. CDR3 protein: CASSSDRAYNEQFF. As DNA, the CDR3 is TGTGCCAGCAGCTCGGACAGGGCCTACAATGAGCAGTTCTTC.

J is TRBJ2-1 and V is TRBV4-1, with 7 bases lining up with TRBD1. This CDR3 is 16 amino acids long. Per the germline V gene, CDR1 is MGHRA and CDR2 is YSYEKL. The V gene end was trimmed by 1 base and the J gene end by 3 bases; junction bases not matched to a gene: 6. The CDR3 DNA reads TGCGCCAGCAGCCAAGGAGACAGGGCGAACTACAATGAGCAGTTCTTC. It yields the protein CASSQGDRANYNEQFF.

The chain uses TRBV27 and TRBJ2-7; 9 nucleotides match TRBD2. The trim removed 0 bases at V and 3 bases at J, leaving 6 bases unmatched. Germline CDR1 and CDR2: MNHEY and SMNVEV (reference sequence). The CDR3 extends over 16 amino acids. The DNA of the CDR3 is TGTGCCAGCAGTTTATCTTGGCGGGGGGGGTTCTACGAGCAGTACTTC. Translation: CASSLSWRGGFYEQYF.

The genes are TRBV18 and TRBJ2-2; 8 bases are a match to TRBD1. Germline V lookup: CDR1 KGHSH, CDR2 LQKENI. CDR3 length: 17 amino acids. V lost 2 bases, J lost 7 bases, and 12 bases stayed unmatched. As DNA, the CDR3 is TGTGCCAGCTCACCATCCATAAGGACAGGGTCCGGCGGGGAGCTGTTTTTT. Protein: CASSPSIRTGSGGELFF.

V usage is TRBV5-4 and J usage is TRBJ1-2; D may be TRBD1 (6 bases). The CDR3 extends over 13 amino acids. From germline, CDR1 is SGHNT and CDR2 YYREEE (reference sequence). The V and J ends lost 3 bases and 7 bases respectively, with 13 bases between them. As DNA, the CDR3 is TGTGCCAGCAGCTCGCAGGGGAGAGGTGGCTACACCTTC. Translating gives CASSSQGRGGYTF.

J is TRBJ2-5 and V is TRBV7-8; D might be TRBD2 (6 bases). This CDR3 region has 15 residues. V lost 5 bases and J 2 bases, leaving 15 bases between the germline ends. The V gene's germline CDR1 is SGHVS and CDR2 FQNEAQ. In DNA, the CDR3 is TGTGCCAGCAGCCCGGGGAGGCCCCTTCAAGAGACCCAGTACTTC. Encoded protein: CASSPGRPLQETQYF.

This clone has a handful of counts. The gene calls are TRBV6-1 and TRBJ1-5, with D possibly being TRBD1 (5 bases). The germline V gene has CDR1 MNHNS and CDR2 SASEGT. There are 15 residues in the CDR3. V shed 6 bases and J shed 1 base, with 13 bases lying between them. In DNA, the CDR3 is TGTGCCAGCAGAGCCTTAGGGGCGAGCAATCAGCCCCAGCATTTT. The encoded protein is CASRALGASNQPQHF.

J is TRBJ1-3 and V is TRBV5-4, with 11 nucleotides matching TRBD1. The CDR3 has 18 amino acids. The germline gives CDR1 SGHNT, CDR2 YYREEE (reference sequence). The V and J ends lost 3 bases and 2 bases, in that order; junction bases with no gene match: 10. The CDR3: CASSSGFGGQGAGNTIYF. DNA of the CDR3: TGTGCCAGCAGCTCCGGGTTTGGGGGACAGGGGGCTGGAAACACCATATATTTT.

This sequence joins TRBV5-1 and TRBJ2-5, with 8 bases that match TRBD2. The length of the CDR3 is 14 residues. The germline V gene has CDR1 SGHRS and CDR2 YFSETQ. With 4 bases clipped from V and 4 bases from J, the junction kept 6 bases outside the gene matches. The CDR3 protein is CASSPGGAGETQYF. For the CDR3, the DNA is TGCGCCAGCAGCCCGGGGGGGGCAGGAGAGACCCAGTACTTC.

This clone was recorded a few times. The rearrangement uses TRBV2 and TRBJ1-5, with D possibly matching TRBD1 (6 bases). The germline V gene encodes CDR1 SNHLY and CDR2 FYNNEI. This CDR3 has 15 residues. The ends were cut back, 6 bases at V and 7 bases at J, with 19 bases in the middle. The chain's CDR3 is CASSQTGLGWQPQHF. The CDR3 region has the DNA TGTGCCAGCAGCCAAACAGGGTTAGGATGGCAGCCCCAGCATTTT.

The CDR3 DNA sequence: TGTGCCAGCAGCTTCGGGACAGGCAACTATGGCTACACCTTC. Translating it yields CASSFGTGNYGYTF. This chain joins TRBV5-4 and TRBJ1-2; 8 bases line up with TRBD1. The junction had 2 bases not matched to a gene; V was cut back by 2 bases and J by 2 bases. This CDR3 region has 14 residues. Germline V CDR1 and CDR2: SGHNT, YYREEE (reference sequence).